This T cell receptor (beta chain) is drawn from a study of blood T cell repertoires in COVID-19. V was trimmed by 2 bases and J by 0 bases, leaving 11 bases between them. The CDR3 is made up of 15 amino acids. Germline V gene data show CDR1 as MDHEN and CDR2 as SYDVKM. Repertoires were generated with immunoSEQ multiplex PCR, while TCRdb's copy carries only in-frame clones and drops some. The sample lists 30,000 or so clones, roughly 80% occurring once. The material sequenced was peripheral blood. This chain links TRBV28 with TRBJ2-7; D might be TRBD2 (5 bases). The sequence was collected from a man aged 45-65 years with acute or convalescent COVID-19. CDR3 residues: CASSLRGPNSYEQYF. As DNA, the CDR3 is TGTGCCAGCAGTTTACGAGGGCCCAACTCCTACGAGCAGTACTTC.